A single sample gave rise to the 25 T cell receptor beta chains below, sequenced in a study of cytomegalovirus exposure and HLA in healthy donors. The PCR used 60 Vbeta and 13 Jbeta primers. Produced via immunoSEQ multiplex PCR; TCRdb's table is partial and in-frame only. The sample has tens of thousands of clones, approximately 80% seen once; the top ten hold about 9.3%. Sample: PBMCs. Every receptor here comes from a woman between 40 and 50 years old in good health and CMV-seronegative.

V usage is TRBV5-4 and J usage is TRBJ1-2; possibly TRBD1 for D (5 bases). Germline CDR1 reads SGHNT; CDR2 reads YYREEE (reference sequence). The CDR3 has 14 amino acids. The V end was cut by 6 bases, the J end by 3 bases, with 15 bases between. The CDR3 protein is CASTHQGSDYGYTF. The CDR3 coding sequence is TGTGCCAGCACTCATCAGGGAAGCGACTATGGCTACACCTTC.

The genes are TRBV5-1 and TRBJ2-2; a possible D gene is TRBD1 (6 bases). Per the germline V gene, CDR1 is SGHRS and CDR2 is YFSETQ. CDR3 length: 15 residues. Trimming removed 2 bases at V and 5 bases at J, with 13 bases between. Written as DNA, the CDR3 is TGCGCCAGCAGCTTACCCGAACAGGGAACCGGGGAGCTGTTTTTT. It encodes CASSLPEQGTGELFF.

The gene calls are TRBV10-3 and TRBJ2-7; D possibly corresponds to TRBD2 (6 bases). This CDR3 spans 13 amino acids. Germline-derived CDR1 and CDR2 are ENHRY and SYGVKD. The V end was cut by 3 bases, the J end by 7 bases, with 13 bases between. The DNA for the CDR3 is TGTGCCATCAGTGAAAGAGGGGCGGGAGAGCAGTACGTC. It yields the protein CAISERGAGEQYV.

This chain links TRBV20-1 with TRBJ1-1; D might be TRBD1 (5 bases). Germline CDR1 and CDR2: DFQATT and SNEGSKA (reference sequence). This CDR3 contains 11 residues. CDR3 in DNA: TGCAGGCCTGACAGCAACACTGAAGCTTTCTTT. Protein: CRPDSNTEAFF.

This clone occurred a few times. V is TRBV6-4 and J is TRBJ2-7; 7 nucleotides match TRBD2. The CDR3 covers 13 residues. The V gene's germline CDR1 is MRHNA and CDR2 SNTAGT. V shed 4 bases, J shed 9 bases, and the junction held 9 bases outside the gene matches. CDR3 nucleotides: TGTGCCAGCAGTGTAGAGCGGGGCCACCCGCAGTACTTC. Protein product: CASSVERGHPQYF.

The V gene is TRBV7-2, the J gene TRBJ1-2, with D uncertain. Per the germline V gene, CDR1 is SGHTA and CDR2 is FQGNSA. Trimming removed 0 bases at V and 3 bases at J, with 17 bases between. The CDR3 totals 17 residues. The DNA for the CDR3 is TGTGCCAGCAGCTTAGCAGTCACGGGGTTTGGAGACTATGGCTACACCTTC. Protein: CASSLAVTGFGDYGYTF.

CDR3 loop: CASRGGDRGLIDNEQFF. DNA of the CDR3: TGCGCCAGCAGAGGAGGGGACAGGGGTCTGATTGACAATGAGCAGTTCTTC. The chain combines TRBV5-1 with TRBJ2-1; 10 bases match TRBD1. Trimming took 5 bases from V and 5 from J; bases not matched to a gene: 13. The CDR3 totals 17 residues. Germline values: CDR1 SGHRS, CDR2 YFSETQ.

This chain connects TRBV5-8 to TRBJ1-2; a weak D match, TRBD1 (5 bases). The CDR3 spans 13 residues. Trimming took 2 bases from V and 8 from J, leaving 13 bases between them. Germline loops: CDR1 SGHTS, CDR2 YDEGEE. This CDR3 is CASSFTGTPGYTF. Here the CDR3 DNA reads TGTGCCAGCAGCTTTACAGGCACCCCGGGCTACACCTTC.

This clone was seen more than once but under ten times. V gene TRBV7-9 combines with J gene TRBJ1-2; D unresolved. This CDR3 comprises 12 residues. Trimming shortened V by 5 bases and J by 7 bases, and 11 bases separated the two germline ends. Germline assignment: CDR1 SEHNR and CDR2 FQNEAQ (reference sequence). CDR3 sequence: CASSEGFSGYTF. In DNA form, the CDR3 reads TGTGCCAGCAGCGAGGGTTTTAGTGGCTACACCTTC.

This chain links TRBV7-8 with TRBJ1-2; D is perhaps TRBD1 (6 bases). The CDR3 totals 14 residues. CDR1 is SGHVS and CDR2 is FQNEAQ in the germline V gene. Trimming cost V 5 bases and J 8 bases, with 18 bases left between them. In DNA form, the CDR3 reads TGTGCCAGCAGCGGCAGGACAGCCCCTATGGGCTACACCTTC. Protein sequence: CASSGRTAPMGYTF.

The chain is built from TRBV15 and TRBJ1-5, with D maybe TRBD1 (5 bases). Germline CDR1 reads LNHNV; CDR2 reads YYDKDF (reference sequence). The CDR3 is 15 amino acids. Trimming removed 3 bases from V and 7 bases from J, with 16 bases in between. The CDR3 sequence: CATSSARGEVQPQHF. The CDR3 coding sequence is TGTGCCACCAGCAGTGCAAGGGGTGAGGTACAGCCCCAGCATTTT.

The V and J genes are TRBV13 and TRBJ2-1, with TRBD1 identical over 7 bases. V shed 2 bases, J shed 0 bases, and the junction held 4 bases outside the gene matches. This CDR3 contains 16 residues. Germline values: CDR1 PRHDT, CDR2 FYEKMQ (reference sequence). DNA of the CDR3: TGTGCCAGCAGCTTACAAGGGGGCCGCTCCTACAATGAGCAGTTCTTC. Amino acid sequence: CASSLQGGRSYNEQFF.

The CDR3 sequence is CASSPYTANYGYTF. The DNA of the CDR3 is TGTGCCAGCAGCCCTTACACCGCTAACTATGGCTACACCTTC. The chain combines TRBV6-5 with TRBJ1-2; D gene ambiguous. V gave up 6 bases and J gave up 0 bases, with 11 bases separating them. The CDR3 extends over 14 amino acids. The germline gives CDR1 MNHEY, CDR2 SVGAGI.

J is TRBJ2-7 and V is TRBV5-8; 8 nucleotides agree with TRBD1. V trimming: 0 bases; J trimming: 2 bases; junction bases outside the gene matches: 4. Germline loops: CDR1 SGHTS, CDR2 YDEGEE. The CDR3 totals 15 residues. In nucleotides, the CDR3 is TGTGCCAGCAGCTTGGCCGGGACAGGACCCTACGAGCAGTACGTC. It codes for CASSLAGTGPYEQYV.

The CDR3 region is CASSGGGSGQETQYF. Here the CDR3 DNA reads TGTGCCAGCAGTGGGGGGGGGTCCGGACAAGAGACCCAGTACTTC. This chain uses TRBV2 with TRBJ2-5; 7 bases align to TRBD2. V shed 4 bases, J shed 2 bases, and the junction held 7 bases outside the gene matches. The CDR3 runs to 15 residues. CDR1 and CDR2 (germline): SNHLY, FYNNEI.

CDR3 in DNA: TGCGCCAGCAGCTTGGCGGGACAGGGGGCCCCAGATACGCAGTATTTT. Translation: CASSLAGQGAPDTQYF. The chain uses TRBV5-1 and TRBJ2-3, with 12 bases lining up with TRBD1. After removal of 0 bases from V and 4 bases from J, the junction contained 3 bases not matched to a gene. The germline V gene encodes CDR1 SGHRS and CDR2 YFSETQ. This CDR3 comprises 16 residues.

The genes are TRBV2 and TRBJ1-2, with D possibly TRBD1 on 6 matching bases. CDR1 SNHLY and CDR2 FYNNEI come from the germline V gene. V shed 3 bases and J shed 4 bases, with 18 bases lying between them. The CDR3 is 16 amino acids. The CDR3 nucleotides are TGTGCCAGCAGTGATTCGGGGGCAGGGACTATCTATGGCTACACCTTC. It encodes CASSDSGAGTIYGYTF.

The chain recombines TRBV5-4 with TRBJ2-5, with D possibly matching TRBD1 (5 bases). Germline V gene sequence: CDR1 SGHNT, CDR2 YYREEE (reference sequence). Between the trimmed V and J ends, which lost 0 bases and 6 bases, there was a span of 6 bases. CDR3 length equals 12 residues. The CDR3 loop reads CASSLEGKTQYF. CDR3 coding DNA: TGTGCCAGCAGCTTGGAGGGGAAGACCCAGTACTTC.

The rearrangement links TRBV7-9 to TRBJ1-3, with TRBD1 identical over 8 bases. The CDR3 covers 15 residues. V lost 2 bases, J lost 3 bases, and 3 bases stayed unmatched. Germline V CDR1 and CDR2: SEHNR, FQNEAQ (reference sequence). This CDR3 reads CASSLTGGVGNTIYF. The CDR3 coding sequence is TGTGCCAGCAGCTTAACAGGGGGAGTTGGAAACACCATATATTTT.

V and J are TRBV19 and TRBJ1-1, with D uncertain. Trimming stripped 1 base from V and 0 bases from J, with 9 bases between. Germline CDR1 reads LNHDA; CDR2 reads SQIVND (reference sequence). CDR3 length equals 15 residues. CDR3 bases: TGTGCCAGTAGTATAGGGAGGAGGGTGAACACTGAAGCTTTCTTT. Protein sequence: CASSIGRRVNTEAFF.

The chain uses TRBV7-8 and TRBJ2-5; 10 nucleotides agree with TRBD1. The V gene end was trimmed by 4 bases and the J gene end by 5 bases; junction bases not matched to a gene: 4. The CDR3 totals 14 residues. From germline, CDR1 is SGHVS and CDR2 FQNEAQ. The CDR3 loop is CASSSRDRGETQYF. The CDR3 region has the DNA TGTGCCAGCAGCTCCCGGGACAGGGGCGAGACCCAGTACTTC. Combining the CDR3 with reference TRBV7-8 and TRBJ2-5 gives the whole variable domain GAGVSQSPRYKVAKRGQDVALRCDPISGHVSLFWYQQALGQGPEFLTYFQNEAQLDKSGLPSDRFFAERPEGSVSTLKIQRTQQEDSAVYLCASSSRDRGETQYFGPGTRLLVL.

The rearrangement uses TRBV4-2 and TRBJ2-1; 10 bases align to TRBD2. V was pared by 1 base and J by 7 bases, with 4 bases of the junction left unmatched. Germline V gives CDR1 LGHNA, CDR2 YNFKEQ. The CDR3 has 15 amino acids. The CDR3, as DNA: TGTGCCAGCAGCCAAGTTAGCGGGGGGTTTAATGAGCAGTTCTTC. This encodes CASSQVSGGFNEQFF.

This clone is a singleton in its sample. The V call is TRBV6-5, the J call TRBJ2-7; 8 bases align to TRBD1. The V gene end was trimmed by 2 bases and the J gene end by 6 bases; junction bases not matched to a gene: 12. Germline CDR1 MNHEY, CDR2 SVGAGI. The CDR3 extends over 16 amino acids. CDR3 nucleotide sequence: TGTGCCAGCAGTTACGAGGGGGGCCGAGGGACAGGCGAGCAGTACTTC. It yields the protein CASSYEGGRGTGEQYF.

The chain recombines TRBV19 with TRBJ1-3, with 7 bases fitting TRBD1. V lost 7 bases to trimming and J lost 2 bases; unmatched junction nucleotides: 14. This CDR3 has 17 amino acids. CDR1 is LNHDA, CDR2 SQIVND, per germline (reference sequence). The CDR3, as DNA: TGTGCCAGTACCGCCGTCAACAGGGGCCCGACTGGAAACACCATATATTTT. It translates to CASTAVNRGPTGNTIYF.

This clone has a handful of counts. The chain couples TRBV15 to TRBJ1-1; D not resolved. The ends were cut back, 1 base at V and 0 bases at J, with 3 bases in the middle. Per germline, CDR1 LNHNV and CDR2 YYDKDF (reference sequence). The CDR3 runs to 13 residues. Here the CDR3 DNA reads TGTGCCACCAGCAGAGCCGTGAACACTGAAGCTTTCTTT. Translating gives CATSRAVNTEAFF.